Below are 16 T cell receptor beta chains sequenced from a single sample in a study of T cell changes during pregnancy in multiple sclerosis. Produced via immunoSEQ multiplex PCR; TCRdb's table is partial and in-frame only. The data show 100,000 to 110,000 clones, 80% to 95% seen once. The input for sequencing was peripheral blood, taken after pregnancy. The receptors derive from a female donor with multiple sclerosis, enrolled in a pregnancy study.

In its sample, this clone was seen once. The genes are TRBV2 and TRBJ2-7; 9 nucleotides align to TRBD1. The CDR3 contains 15 residues. Trimming took 1 base from V and 11 from J; bases not matched to a gene: 12. Germline V gene data show CDR1 as SNHLY and CDR2 as FYNNEI. In DNA form, the CDR3 reads TGTGCCAGCAGTGAAGTAACGGGACAGGGTGTCATTAAGTACTTC. It codes for CASSEVTGQGVIKYF.

This chain joins TRBV9 and TRBJ1-6; D gene unclear. V was clipped by 0 bases and J by 6 bases, with 10 bases between them. CDR1 and CDR2 from the germline V gene are SGDLS and YYNGEE. The CDR3 sequence is 15 residues long. The CDR3 loop reads CASSVGRGLNSPLHF. CDR3 sequence (DNA): TGTGCCAGCAGCGTAGGTAGAGGGCTTAATTCACCCCTCCACTTT.

The rearrangement uses TRBV18 and TRBJ2-7, with D perhaps matching TRBD2 (5 bases). The CDR3 length is 14 residues. V was pared by 5 bases and J by 5 bases, with 16 bases between. Germline V CDR1 and CDR2: KGHSH, LQKENI. As DNA, the CDR3 is TGTGCCAGCTCAGGCCGTCTTCCGGGAAACGAGCAGTACTTC. Translation gives CASSGRLPGNEQYF.

This clone was detected only once. The chain is built from TRBV5-4 and TRBJ2-1; TRBD2 might be the D (5 bases). The V gene lost 0 bases and the J gene lost 9 bases, with 7 bases spanning the gap. CDR3 length equals 12 residues. Germline CDR1 and CDR2: SGHNT and YYREEE (reference sequence). The CDR3 bases are TGTGCCAGCAGCTTGGTTGAGGGTGAGCAGTTCTTC. Its protein is CASSLVEGEQFF.

The chain carries TRBV14 and TRBJ2-3, with TRBD1 as a possible D gene (6 bases). Germline CDR1 reads SGHDN; CDR2 reads FVKESK. V was trimmed by 5 bases and J by 2 bases, leaving 14 bases between them. There are 15 residues in the CDR3. CDR3 protein: CASSNRNRDTDTQYF. Written as DNA, the CDR3 is TGTGCCAGCAGCAACCGGAACAGGGACACAGATACGCAGTATTTT.

The CDR3 reads CASNPPAAGAEAFF. CDR3 in DNA: TGTGCCAGCAACCCCCCCGCGGCGGGCGCTGAAGCTTTCTTT. This rearrangement joins TRBV7-9 to TRBJ1-1; D is unresolved. CDR1 is SEHNR and CDR2 is FQNEAQ in the germline V gene (reference sequence). The CDR3 covers 14 residues. Trimming pared 7 bases from V and 6 bases from J, leaving 18 bases between.

The chain uses TRBV19 and TRBJ2-1; 7 bases line up with TRBD2. CDR1 is LNHDA, CDR2 SQIVND, per germline (reference sequence). CDR3 length: 13 residues. Germline trimming cut 4 bases from V and 9 bases from J; bases unmatched to any gene: 6. CDR3 protein: CASSTQGGIEQFF. In DNA form, the CDR3 reads TGTGCCAGTAGTACCCAGGGAGGGATTGAGCAGTTCTTC.

The chain combines TRBV19 with TRBJ2-5, with TRBD2 identical over 9 bases. V dropped 5 bases and J dropped 5; count of bases not matched to a gene: 12. Germline V gene data show CDR1 as LNHDA and CDR2 as SQIVND (reference sequence). The CDR3 is 16 amino acids. The CDR3 region has the DNA TGTGCCAGTAGTCCCCGGGGTAGCGGGGGCCAGGAGACCCAGTACTTC. Its translation: CASSPRGSGGQETQYF.

As regards this clone: Distinct nucleotide sequences in the sample also encode this CDR3. CDR3 region: CASSEAEGSGNTIYF. The CDR3 DNA reads as TGTGCCAGCAGTGAAGCGGAGGGCTCTGGAAACACCATATATTTT. This chain joins TRBV6-1 and TRBJ1-3; no reliable D call. The V gene lost 0 bases and the J gene lost 0 bases, with 6 bases spanning the gap. CDR1 and CDR2 from the germline V gene are MNHNS and SASEGT. The CDR3 spans 15 residues.

The chain is built from TRBV5-1 and TRBJ1-1; D call uncertain. Trimming removed 0 bases from V and 0 bases from J, with 9 bases in between. Germline assignment: CDR1 SGHRS and CDR2 YFSETQ. This CDR3 has 15 residues. CDR3 region: CASSLGTTMNTEAFF. In DNA, the CDR3 is TGCGCCAGCAGCTTGGGTACTACGATGAACACTGAAGCTTTCTTT.

This clone was recorded many times. The chain is built from TRBV30 and TRBJ1-1; weak D call: TRBD1 (6 bases). Trimming shortened V by 0 bases and J by 6 bases, and 11 bases separated the two germline ends. The CDR3 length is 13 residues. Germline CDR1 and CDR2: GTSNPN and SVGIG (reference sequence). The DNA of the CDR3 is TGTGCCTGGAGTGTCCGAGACAGGTCTGAAGCTTTCTTT. It encodes CAWSVRDRSEAFF.

J is TRBJ2-5 and V is TRBV12-5, with 7 positions matching TRBD1. J lost 5 bases, V lost 7 bases, and 4 bases had no gene match. The CDR3 extends over 12 amino acids. Per the germline V gene, CDR1 is LGHNT and CDR2 is FRNRAP. CDR3 DNA: TGTGCTAGTGCCCTGGACAGGGAGACCCAGTACTTC. Protein sequence: CASALDRETQYF.

The table lists this clone with a count of one. This chain uses TRBV28 with TRBJ1-6, with 7 positions matching TRBD1. The J segment lost 2 bases and the V segment lost 2 bases, leaving 6 bases of the junction unmatched. This CDR3 region has 17 residues. The germline CDR1 and CDR2 sequences are MDHEN and SYDVKM. CDR3 bases: TGTGCCAGCAGTTTAGCACAGGGGAGGACCTATAATTCACCCCTCCACTTT. It is translated as CASSLAQGRTYNSPLHF.

The chain uses TRBV6-5 and TRBJ2-3, with D possibly being TRBD1 (6 bases). This CDR3 comprises 15 residues. The V gene lost 6 bases and the J gene lost 3 bases, with 16 bases spanning the gap. Looked up from germline, CDR1 is MNHEY and CDR2 is SVGAGI. The CDR3 DNA is TGTGCCAGCAGCAGCGGACAGAAAGTAACAGATACGCAGTATTTT. Protein sequence: CASSSGQKVTDTQYF.

This clone was detected only a few times. The gene calls are TRBV30 and TRBJ1-1; D gene ambiguous. Looked up from germline, CDR1 is GTSNPN and CDR2 is SVGIG (reference sequence). V gave up 2 bases and J gave up 4 bases, with 8 bases separating them. The CDR3 is 12 residues long. Here the CDR3 DNA reads TGTGCCTGGAGTCTGAGATCCACTGAAGCTTTCTTT. Its protein product is CAWSLRSTEAFF.

A single count supports this clone. V and J are TRBV2 and TRBJ1-5; 9 bases are shared with TRBD1. Germline CDR1 SNHLY, CDR2 FYNNEI. V gave up 3 bases and J gave up 0 bases; unmatched junction bases: 6. The CDR3 has 17 residues. CDR3 residues: CASSEGQGPYSNQPQHF. The DNA for the CDR3 is TGTGCCAGCAGTGAGGGACAGGGCCCTTATAGCAATCAGCCCCAGCATTTT.